The following is a TCR beta chain sequence with its context. As yet, its antigen is unknown. This record belongs to a study of T cell responses to AZD1222 COVID-19 vaccine. This CDR3 region has 16 residues. V shed 2 bases, J shed 4 bases, and the junction held 9 bases outside the gene matches. CDR1 is SGDLS, CDR2 YYNGEE, per germline. Whole-study results and caveats: Donors were chiefly white British, with a greater number of females, and clonal diversity was perhaps underestimated. Every sample of the repertoires postdated the peak T cell response. Along spike, vaccine-associated CD4 TCRs were found throughout, with dominance at 160-218 and 743-854.

Sequencing was performed with immunoSEQ multiplex PCR; in TCRdb, only in-frame clones are kept and a portion is missing. The sample has roughly 100,000 clones, around 89% seen once. Here the sequenced sample was peripheral blood, taken on day 0 of AZD1222 vaccination. The origin of this receptor is an adult in good health. The chain joins TRBV9 to TRBJ2-5; 9 bases fit TRBD2. The CDR3 loop reads CASSVAGGRQGETQYF. The CDR3 bases are TGTGCCAGCAGCGTCGCGGGAGGGCGTCAGGGAGAGACCCAGTACTTC.